Detailed here is one TCR beta chain. Antigen specificity is unknown. These data are taken from a study of T cell repertoires in cytomegalovirus infection. Study context: Alongside well-studied HLA-B-restricted CMV epitopes, recently identified HLA-C-restricted CMV epitopes were also used. Public signatures in TCR beta pointed to CMV infection and matching HLA type.

Each CDR3 protein is one row after TCRdb ran MiXCR on the reads. The data contain about 470,000 distinct CDR3 sequences, 40% to 50% of them singletons. Per germline, CDR1 SGHVS and CDR2 FNYEAQ. This CDR3 region has 13 residues. The ends were cut back, 5 bases at V and 5 bases at J, with 12 bases in the middle. The source is a human donor in good health (CMV status not recorded). Some clones in this sample may be carry-over from other donors' samples. The chain employs TRBV7-6 and TRBJ1-1; possible D gene TRBD1, 6 bases. The specimen comprised cultured PBMCs, sampled from culture after CMV antigen stimulation. This CDR3 is CASSVQGRTEAFF. The CDR3 nucleotides are TGTGCCAGCAGCGTACAGGGACGGACTGAAGCTTTCTTT.